The present T cell receptor (delta chain) was sequenced within a study of Vδ1+ human thymocytes. Whole-study results and caveats: In the thymus, TRG and TRD repertoires looked highly polyclonal with Gaussian CDR3 lengths. Despite high sort purity, roughly 19% of thymic T cell receptor delta sequences were Vdelta2.

As concerns this clone: The antigen is not known.

RNA was extracted from the cells and then reverse transcribed. Pooled V-gene forward primers with one constant-region reverse primer generated the CDR3 amplicons by multiplex PCR. TCRdb repeated clone calling on the multiplex PCR reads with CATT. The sample shows about 75,000 delta-chain clones, about 35% of them seen only once. This CDR3 contains 20 residues. The V and J ends lost 0 bases and 8 bases respectively, with 31 bases between them. Per germline, CDR1 TSWWSYY and CDR2 QGS. The J gene is TRDJ1, the V gene TRDV1, with D unclear. This TCR was sampled from a boy under two years old who had congenital heart surgery. Sequenced: Vdelta1+ gamma-delta thymocytes from the thymus. Described subset: FACS-sorted CD3+ TCRalphabeta- TCRVdelta1+ TCRVdelta2- thymocytes. The CDR3 coding sequence is TGTGCTCTTGGGGAACTAAATTTGACCTTTGCTACAAGAGGATCGCGGAAACTCATCTTT. Its protein product is CALGELNLTFATRGSRKLIF.